These 14 T cell receptor beta chains were all obtained from the same sample, sequenced in a study of shared clonotypes between healthy human individuals. TCRdb's table, derived via immunoSEQ multiplex PCR, lists solely in-frame clones and lacks some. In the table there are 2.3 million or so clones, approximately 93% of which are singletons. Sequencing was done on a sample of naive CD4+ T cells from PBMCs. Subset: CD45RA+ positively selected. The receptor source for this set is a man between 18 and 29 years old in good health. Some clones in this sample may be carry-over from other donors' samples.

The chain uses TRBV18 and TRBJ2-3, with unresolved D. The ends were cut back, 1 base at V and 2 bases at J, with 10 bases in the middle. Per the germline V gene, CDR1 is KGHSH and CDR2 is LQKENI. This CDR3 spans 15 amino acids. CDR3 nucleotides: TGTGCCAGCTCACCACTTTCCAGTTCCACAGATACGCAGTATTTT. Translating it yields CASSPLSSSTDTQYF.

The chain carries TRBV4-2 and TRBJ1-2, with D maybe TRBD1 (5 bases). V dropped 2 bases and J dropped 4 bases, with 14 bases sitting between them. The length of the CDR3 is 15 residues. The V gene's germline CDR1 is LGHNA and CDR2 YNFKEQ. CDR3 DNA sequence: TGTGCCAGCAGCCAAAGACAAACAGGAATCTATGGCTACACCTTC. This codes for CASSQRQTGIYGYTF.

In its sample, this clone was seen once. The genes are TRBV29-1 and TRBJ2-3; TRBD1 matches at 11 bases. V was clipped by 7 bases and J by 2 bases; unmatched bases: 8. The CDR3 covers 15 residues. The germline CDR1 and CDR2 sequences are SQVTM and ANQGSEA. CDR3 DNA sequence: TGCAGCGAAACGGGACAGGGGGATCTCACAGATACGCAGTATTTT. Its translation is CSETGQGDLTDTQYF.

The chain couples TRBV7-8 to TRBJ2-7, with 7 positions matching TRBD1. V lost 4 bases to trimming and J lost 9 bases; unmatched junction nucleotides: 6. CDR3 length: 12 residues. The V gene's germline CDR1 is SGHVS and CDR2 FQNEAQ. The CDR3 region is CASSSGQVGQYF. DNA of the CDR3: TGTGCCAGCAGCTCTGGACAGGTTGGGCAGTACTTC.

The chain couples TRBV6-6 to TRBJ2-7, with D possibly TRBD1 on 6 matching bases. The CDR3 covers 15 residues. V was pared by 5 bases and J by 7 bases, with 21 bases between. Germline V gene sequence: CDR1 MNHNY, CDR2 SVGAGI (reference sequence). CDR3 region: CASSAEDRELGEQYF. The CDR3 region has the DNA TGTGCCAGCAGTGCCGAGGACAGAGAGTTGGGGGAGCAGTACTTC.

The chain combines TRBV7-2 with TRBJ2-5; unclear D gene. V dropped 1 base and J dropped 1 base, with 7 bases sitting between them. The CDR3 runs 14 residues. The germline gives CDR1 SGHTA, CDR2 FQGNSA. CDR3 DNA: TGTGCCAGCAGCTTAGGAGTTACCCAAGAGACCCAGTACTTC. Its translation: CASSLGVTQETQYF.

The rearrangement links TRBV5-1 to TRBJ1-1, with TRBD1 matching 9 bases. V dropped 4 bases and J dropped 4; count of bases not matched to a gene: 5. The germline V gene encodes CDR1 SGHRS and CDR2 YFSETQ. This CDR3 has 14 amino acids. The CDR3 protein is CASSAGTGITEAFF. The DNA for the CDR3 is TGCGCCAGCAGCGCCGGGACAGGGATCACTGAAGCTTTCTTT.

The table lists this clone with a few counts. This chain links TRBV28 with TRBJ1-5; D ambiguous. The CDR3 has 12 residues. V was shortened by 5 bases and J by 3 bases, with 5 bases between the two germline ends. Germline CDR1 is MDHEN and CDR2 is SYDVKM. This chain's CDR3 is CASSRTNQPQHF. The CDR3 region has the DNA TGTGCCAGCAGTAGGACCAATCAGCCCCAGCATTTT.

The chain links TRBV2 to TRBJ1-1; 10 nucleotides agree with TRBD1. In germline, CDR1 is SNHLY, CDR2 FYNNEI. The CDR3 contains 15 residues. The V gene end was trimmed by 6 bases and the J gene end by 2 bases; junction bases not matched to a gene: 6. The CDR3 nucleotides read TGTGCCAGCAGGGAAAGACAGGGGGCAAACACTGAAGCTTTCTTT. Amino acid sequence: CASRERQGANTEAFF. The whole variable domain, filled in from reference TRBV2 and TRBJ1-1, reads EPEVTQTPSHQVTQMGQEVILRCVPISNHLYFYWYRQILGQKVEFLVSFYNNEISEKSEIFDDQFSVERPDGSNFTLKIRSTKLEDSAMYFCASRERQGANTEAFFGQGTRLTVV.

The V gene is TRBV29-1, the J gene TRBJ2-3; D is unresolved. From germline, CDR1 is SQVTM and CDR2 ANQGSEA. CDR3 length: 13 residues. V lost 0 bases to trimming and J lost 0 bases, with 4 bases between them. The CDR3 is CSVEDGSTDTQYF. The CDR3 DNA sequence: TGCAGCGTTGAAGACGGCAGCACAGATACGCAGTATTTT.

This clone was found once. The V gene is TRBV19, the J gene TRBJ2-3, with 13 bases identical to TRBD2. The CDR3 has 15 residues. Losses at the gene ends were 9 bases for V and 5 bases for J; bases not matched to a gene: 8. In germline, CDR1 is LNHDA, CDR2 SQIVND (reference sequence). The CDR3 DNA sequence: TGTGCCAGCCGTTTGAGGACTAGCGGGAGAGATACGCAGTATTTT. Its protein product is CASRLRTSGRDTQYF.

The rearrangement uses TRBV27 and TRBJ1-5; D call uncertain. CDR1 and CDR2 from the germline V gene are MNHEY and SMNVEV (reference sequence). Trimming took off 9 bases at V and 1 base at J, with 19 bases between the two ends. The CDR3 is 16 residues long. This CDR3 reads CARDGPRLGSNQPQHF. CDR3 sequence (DNA): TGTGCCAGAGACGGGCCAAGACTAGGCAGCAATCAGCCCCAGCATTTT.

The CDR3 region is CATSRGDIGHGYTF. Here the CDR3 DNA reads TGTGCCACCAGCAGAGGCGACATTGGTCATGGCTACACCTTC. The chain links TRBV15 to TRBJ1-2; D gene ambiguous. CDR3 length: 14 amino acids. Germline V gene lookup returns CDR1 LNHNV and CDR2 YYDKDF (reference sequence). V lost 1 base and J lost 6, with 12 bases in between.

This rearrangement joins TRBV5-4 to TRBJ2-7; no definite D call. Germline V gene lookup returns CDR1 SGHNT and CDR2 YYREEE (reference sequence). The CDR3 covers 16 residues. Trimming stripped 0 bases from V and 2 bases from J, with 15 bases between. CDR3 sequence reads: CASSLELGPNPYEQYF. CDR3 coding DNA: TGTGCCAGCAGCTTGGAACTTGGGCCAAACCCCTACGAGCAGTACTTC.